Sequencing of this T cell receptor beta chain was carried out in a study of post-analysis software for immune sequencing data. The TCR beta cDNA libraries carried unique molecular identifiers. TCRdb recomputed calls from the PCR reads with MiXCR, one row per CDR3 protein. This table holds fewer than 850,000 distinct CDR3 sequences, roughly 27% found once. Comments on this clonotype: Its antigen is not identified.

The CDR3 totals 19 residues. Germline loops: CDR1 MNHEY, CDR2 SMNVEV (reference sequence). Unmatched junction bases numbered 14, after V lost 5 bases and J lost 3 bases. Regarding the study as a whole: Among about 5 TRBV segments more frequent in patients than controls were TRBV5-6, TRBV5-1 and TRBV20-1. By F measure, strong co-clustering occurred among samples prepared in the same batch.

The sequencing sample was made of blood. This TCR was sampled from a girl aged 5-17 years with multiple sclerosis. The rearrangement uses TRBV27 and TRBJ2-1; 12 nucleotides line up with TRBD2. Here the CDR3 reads CASSPGLAGGPGGYNEQFF. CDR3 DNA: TGTGCCAGCAGTCCAGGGCTAGCGGGGGGGCCAGGAGGCTACAATGAGCAGTTCTTC.